The 13 T cell receptor beta chains below come from one sample, sequenced in a study of cytomegalovirus exposure and HLA in healthy donors. The PCR contained 60 Vbeta and 13 Jbeta primers. The method was immunoSEQ multiplex PCR; TCRdb's version includes in-frame clones alone and lacks a portion of them. This sample's table has 200,000 to 250,000 clones. The specimen was PBMCs. The receptors stem from a girl aged 2 to 9 in good health and CMV-seropositive.

The chain employs TRBV6-6 and TRBJ1-4, with D uncertain. Germline CDR1 MNHNY, CDR2 SVGAGI (reference sequence). The CDR3 runs 15 residues. The V and J ends lost 6 bases and 5 bases respectively, with 16 bases between them. CDR3 DNA sequence: TGTGCCAGCAGCCCAACACGGGGAAGGAATGAAAAACTGTTTTTT. Residues: CASSPTRGRNEKLFF.

The chain employs TRBV19 and TRBJ2-2, with a tentative D call TRBD2 (6 bases). This CDR3 has 16 amino acids. The V gene lost 3 bases and the J gene lost 4 bases, with 15 bases spanning the gap. Germline CDR1 is LNHDA and CDR2 is SQIVND (reference sequence). The CDR3 DNA is TGTGCCAGTAGTATTGGTGGGACTTTTGCCACCGGGGAGCTGTTTTTT. It encodes CASSIGGTFATGELFF.

On this clone: Other DNA sequences in the same sample also yield this CDR3. The chain has TRBV5-6 and TRBJ2-3, with TRBD2 matching over 9 bases. This CDR3 region has 15 residues. V shed 4 bases, J shed 0 bases, and the junction held 3 bases outside the gene matches. Germline values: CDR1 SGHDT, CDR2 YYEEEE. CDR3 sequence (DNA): TGTGCCAGCAGCCGTGGACTAGCGAGCACAGATACGCAGTATTTT. Its translation is CASSRGLASTDTQYF.

V is TRBV18 and J is TRBJ2-2, with 11 bases that match TRBD1. In germline, CDR1 is KGHSH, CDR2 LQKENI. V lost 3 bases, J lost 6 bases, and 3 bases stayed unmatched. The CDR3 extends over 15 amino acids. The CDR3 reads CASSPGQGVSGELFF. The CDR3 DNA sequence: TGTGCCAGCTCACCGGGACAGGGGGTGTCCGGGGAGCTGTTTTTT.

The chain has TRBV7-2 and TRBJ2-1; 12 bases match TRBD2. V was clipped by 2 bases and J by 9 bases; unmatched bases: 8. There are 16 residues in the CDR3. In germline, CDR1 is SGHTA, CDR2 FQGNSA. The CDR3 loop reads CASSLMKKLAGGEQFF. CDR3 nucleotide sequence: TGTGCCAGCAGCTTAATGAAGAAACTAGCGGGAGGTGAGCAGTTCTTC. Drawing the rest from reference TRBV7-2 and TRBJ2-1, the complete variable domain is GAGVSQSPSNKVTEKGKDVELRCDPISGHTALYWYRQSLGQGLEFLIYFQGNSAPDKSGLPSDRFSAERTGGSVSTLTIQRTQQEDSAVYLCASSLMKKLAGGEQFFGPGTRLTVL.

The chain uses TRBV9 and TRBJ1-4; D may be TRBD1 (6 bases). The CDR3 sequence is 13 residues long. V lost 4 bases and J 8 bases, leaving 12 bases between the germline ends. Germline lookup yields CDR1 SGDLS and CDR2 YYNGEE. The CDR3 coding sequence is TGTGCCAGCAGCCCTACTCAGGGGGAAAAACTGTTTTTT. Encoded protein: CASSPTQGEKLFF.

This sequence joins TRBV13 and TRBJ2-1; 12 bases match TRBD2. Trimming at V came to 0 bases and at J to 10 bases, leaving 4 bases not matched to a gene. CDR3 size: 15 residues. Germline V gene data show CDR1 as PRHDT and CDR2 as FYEKMQ (reference sequence). The CDR3 sequence is CASSLGPSGRAEQFF. As DNA, the CDR3 is TGTGCCAGCAGCTTAGGTCCTAGCGGGAGGGCGGAGCAGTTCTTC.

The chain has TRBV2 and TRBJ2-2; D perhaps matches TRBD2 (6 bases). V gave up 8 bases and J gave up 4 bases, with 14 bases separating them. The CDR3 extends over 14 amino acids. Per germline, CDR1 SNHLY and CDR2 FYNNEI. CDR3 DNA sequence: TGTGCCAGCTGCACGGGACTTTCCACCGGGGAGCTGTTTTTT. Translation: CASCTGLSTGELFF.

This sequence joins TRBV11-1 and TRBJ2-1; 10 nucleotides line up with TRBD2. CDR3 length: 16 residues. The V and J ends lost 4 bases and 4 bases, in that order; junction bases with no gene match: 7. The germline CDR1 and CDR2 sequences are SGHAT and FQDESV (reference sequence). The CDR3 DNA reads TGTGCCAGCAGCTCTTTAGCGGGAGGTCGGTACAATGAGCAGTTCTTC. Translated, it gives CASSSLAGGRYNEQFF.

The chain combines TRBV19 with TRBJ1-2; D gene uncertain. This CDR3 has 14 amino acids. V lost 7 bases and J lost 4, with 16 bases in between. Germline V gene sequence: CDR1 LNHDA, CDR2 SQIVND (reference sequence). CDR3 coding DNA: TGTGCCAGTATGGGCACGGCTGGGCCCTATGGCTACACCTTC. Protein sequence: CASMGTAGPYGYTF.

The chain has TRBV6-5 and TRBJ2-7; TRBD1 aligns across 7 bases. From germline, CDR1 is MNHEY and CDR2 SVGAGI. The CDR3 spans 14 residues. With 7 bases clipped from V and 5 bases from J, the junction kept 11 bases outside the gene matches. The CDR3 DNA reads as TGTGCCAGCACCCGGGACAGCGCGGAGGACGAGCAGTACTTC. This sequence encodes CASTRDSAEDEQYF.

Remarks on this clone: One end of the junction varies from germline; a read error may be responsible. The chain couples TRBV6-6 to TRBJ2-3; tentative D call: TRBD2 (6 bases). Germline V CDR1 and CDR2: MNHNY, SVGAGI (reference sequence). This CDR3 has 12 residues. CDR3 sequence (DNA): TGTGCCAGCAGTTACTCGATATTGGCTAGCGCTTTT. Its translation is CASSYSILASAF.

The V gene is TRBV7-6, the J gene TRBJ2-1; tentative D call: TRBD1 (5 bases). The V gene lost 6 bases and the J gene lost 4 bases, with 7 bases spanning the gap. CDR1 is SGHVS and CDR2 is FNYEAQ in the germline V gene. The CDR3 runs to 12 residues. The CDR3 is CASRGEYNEQFF. CDR3 nucleotides: TGTGCCAGCAGAGGGGAATACAATGAGCAGTTCTTC.